Described below is a single T cell receptor beta chain sequence and its context. Its specificity is unknown. Each CDR3 protein is one row after TCRdb ran MiXCR on the 5' RACE reads. The sample has hundreds of thousands of distinct CDR3 sequences; approximately 18% are singletons. The entry originates in a study of T-cell memory formation after mild COVID-19. Notes on the study in general: The authors left the SARS-CoV-2 specificity of second-wave clones peaking on day 37 unconfirmed.

Sequencing used PBMCs or a T cell subset sorted from them (not recorded which). The receptor's source is an adult woman who had mild COVID-19 (a few samples of this study predate the infection). Cell type and time point are not known.

This CDR3 reads CASSDRGVDTQYF. CDR3 coding DNA: TGCGCCAGCTCGGACAGGGGGGTAGATACGCAGTATTTT. The rearrangement joins TRBV5-1 to TRBJ2-3, with TRBD1 matching over 10 bases. This CDR3 is built from 13 residues. Germline CDR1 is SGHRS and CDR2 is YFSETQ. The junction had 4 bases not matched to a gene; V was cut back by 7 bases and J by 5 bases.